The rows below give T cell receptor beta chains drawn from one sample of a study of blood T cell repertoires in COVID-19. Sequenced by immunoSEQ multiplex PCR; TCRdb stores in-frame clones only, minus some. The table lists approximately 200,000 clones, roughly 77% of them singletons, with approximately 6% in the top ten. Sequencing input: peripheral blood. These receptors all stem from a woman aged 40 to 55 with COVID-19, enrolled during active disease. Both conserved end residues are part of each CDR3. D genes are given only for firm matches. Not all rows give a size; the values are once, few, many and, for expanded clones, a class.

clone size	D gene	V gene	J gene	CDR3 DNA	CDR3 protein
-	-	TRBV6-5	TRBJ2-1	TGTGCCAGCAGTTACTCAGCGCGTGCCCGCAATGAGCAGTTCTTC	CASSYSARARNEQFF
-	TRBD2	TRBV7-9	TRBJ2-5	TGTGCCAGCAGCTCACGAGCGGGGGCCTCCGTGGGAGAGACCCAGTACTTC	CASSSRAGASVGETQYF
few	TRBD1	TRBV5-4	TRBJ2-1	TGTGCCAGCAGCTCAGGACAGGGGGTCTACAATGAGCAGTTCTTC	CASSSGQGVYNEQFF
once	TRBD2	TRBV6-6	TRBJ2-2	TGTGCCAGCAGCAATAGCGGGACCTACACCGGGGAGCTGTTTTTT	CASSNSGTYTGELFF
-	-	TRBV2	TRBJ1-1	TGTGCCAGCAGTGAAGGGGGACAATTCACTGAAGCTTTCTTT	CASSEGGQFTEAFF
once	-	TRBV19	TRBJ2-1	TGTGCCAGTAGCCCCCGAGCGGACTCCTACAATGAGCAGTTCTTC	CASSPRADSYNEQFF
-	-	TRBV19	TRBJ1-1	TGTGCCAGTAGTAGCGTGGAGGCTTTCTTT	CASSSVEAFF
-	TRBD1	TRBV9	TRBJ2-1	TGTGCCAGCAGCAGGGACAGGGGAAGGTACAATGAGCAGTTCTTC	CASSRDRGRYNEQFF
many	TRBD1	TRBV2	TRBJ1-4	TGTGCCAGCAGGGATCGGACAGGGAATGAAAAACTGTTTTTT	CASRDRTGNEKLFF
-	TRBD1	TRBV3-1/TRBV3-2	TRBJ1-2	TGTGCCAGCAGCCAGGGGTACGCGGGACAGATTGTTAACTATGGCTACACCTTC	CASSQGYAGQIVNYGYTF
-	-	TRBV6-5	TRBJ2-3	TGTGCCAGCAGACCCATTTTGCAGGGGGGCGAAAGGTTT	CASRPILQGGERF
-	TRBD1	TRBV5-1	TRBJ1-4	TGCGCCAGCAGCCGGGACAGGGCTAATGAAAAACTGTTTTTT	CASSRDRANEKLFF
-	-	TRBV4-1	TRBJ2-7	TGCGCCAGCAGCCAAGGGGCTACCGTCGTCTACGAGCAGTACTTC	CASSQGATVVYEQYF
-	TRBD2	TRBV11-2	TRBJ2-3	TGTGCCGGCGGGGGGGATCCGTCCGATACGCAGTATTTT	CAGGGDPSDTQYF
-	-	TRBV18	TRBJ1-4	TGTGCCAGCTCACCACGAACAGCGGGGGACGCAAATGAAAAACTGTTTTTT	CASSPRTAGDANEKLFF
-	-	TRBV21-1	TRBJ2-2	TGTGCCAGCAGCATCTTCCACCTTCCCCGGGAACCCGGGGAGCTGTTTTTT	CASSIFHLPREPGELFF
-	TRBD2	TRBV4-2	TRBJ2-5	TGTGCCAGCAGCCAAGCTGAAAGGACTAGCGGGACGGGAGAGACCCAGTACTTC	CASSQAERTSGTGETQYF
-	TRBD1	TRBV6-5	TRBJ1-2	TGTGCCAGCAGTTACACGGACAGGGGTGGCTACACCTTC	CASSYTDRGGYTF
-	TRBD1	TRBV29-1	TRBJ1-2	TGCAGCGTTGAAGGAGGACAGGGGTGGTACTATGGCTACACCTTC	CSVEGGQGWYYGYTF
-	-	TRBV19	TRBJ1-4	TGTGCCAGTAGTATTTCGGGGGATCCTGAAAAACTGTTTTTT	CASSISGDPEKLFF
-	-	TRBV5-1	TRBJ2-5	TGCGCCAGCACCCGGGGTTCGAGCGGACAAGAGACCCAGTACTTC	CASTRGSSGQETQYF
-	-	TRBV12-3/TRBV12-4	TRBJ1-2	TGTGCCAGCACCCTTCTGCGGAACACCTTC	CASTLLRNTF
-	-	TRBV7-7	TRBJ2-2	TGTGCCAGCAGCTTAGACAGGGCGAACACCGGGGAGCTGTTTTTT	CASSLDRANTGELFF
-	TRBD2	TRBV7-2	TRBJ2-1	TGTGCCAGCAGCCAATGGGCTAGCGGGGGGAATGAGCAGTTCTTC	CASSQWASGGNEQFF
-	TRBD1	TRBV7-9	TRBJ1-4	TGTGCCAGCAGCAAGGACAGGGGTGAAAAACTGTTTTTT	CASSKDRGEKLFF
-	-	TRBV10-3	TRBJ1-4	TGTGCCATCAGTGAGTCGATACTGAATAATGAAAAACTGTTTTTT	CAISESILNNEKLFF
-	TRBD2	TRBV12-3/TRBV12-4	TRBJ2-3	TGTGCCAGCAGGACTAGCGGGGGGGATACGCAGTATTTT	CASRTSGGDTQYF
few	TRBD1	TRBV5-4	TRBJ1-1	TGTGCCAGCAGTCCCAACAGGGGGCTGGAGGGCACTGAAGCTTTCTTT	CASSPNRGLEGTEAFF
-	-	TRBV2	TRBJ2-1	TGTGCCAGCTATGCTAGCGCCCTCAATGAGCAGTTCTTC	CASYASALNEQFF
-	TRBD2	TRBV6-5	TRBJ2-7	TGTGCCAGCAAGGGCGGGGGTTATATCTACGAGCAGTACTTC	CASKGGGYIYEQYF
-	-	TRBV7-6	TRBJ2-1	TGTGCCAGCAGCTTAGGGGGGGTCTCCTACAATGAGCAGTTCTTC	CASSLGGVSYNEQFF
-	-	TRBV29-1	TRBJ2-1	TGCAGCGTTGGTAGGACTGGATCTTACAATGAGCAGTTCTTC	CSVGRTGSYNEQFF
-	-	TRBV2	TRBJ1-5	TGTGCCAGCAGTGCAGTCGATAGCAATCAGCCCCAGCATTTT	CASSAVDSNQPQHF
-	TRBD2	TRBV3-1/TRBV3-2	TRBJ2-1	TGTGCCAGCAGCCTTAGCGGGACCACCTACAATGAGCAGTTCTTC	CASSLSGTTYNEQFF
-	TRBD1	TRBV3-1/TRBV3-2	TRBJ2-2	TGTGCCAGCAGAGTCCAGGGGGCTAACGAGAGGACCGGGGAGCTGTTTTTT	CASRVQGANERTGELFF
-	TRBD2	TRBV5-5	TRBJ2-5	TGTGCCAGCAGCTGGGAGCCTAGCGGGAGGCTGTCGGGCCAAGAGACCCAGTACTTC	CASSWEPSGRLSGQETQYF
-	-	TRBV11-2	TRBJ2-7	TGTGCCAGCAGCTTAGACGGGGGTGAGTTGGACGAGCAGTACTTC	CASSLDGGELDEQYF